A single sample gave rise to the 9 T cell receptor beta chains below, sequenced in a study of cytomegalovirus exposure and HLA in healthy donors. PCR was performed using 60 Vbeta and 13 Jbeta primers. The assay was immunoSEQ multiplex PCR, and TCRdb's table has in-frame clones only and misses some. Of about 140,000 clones in the sample, about 70% were seen once. Sequenced input: PBMCs. The receptors derive from a man under 40 in good health and CMV-seropositive.

V is TRBV7-9 and J is TRBJ2-5, with TRBD2 matching over 9 bases. V shed 5 bases and J 1 base; nucleotides not matched to a gene: 14. Germline values: CDR1 SEHNR, CDR2 FQNEAQ (reference sequence). This CDR3 is 18 amino acids long. CDR3 DNA: TGTGCCAGCAGCCGTAATAGCTTCTGGACTAGCGCCCAAGAGACCCAGTACTTC. Protein product: CASSRNSFWTSAQETQYF.

V and J are TRBV7-9 and TRBJ2-3, with TRBD2 matching over 8 bases. V trimming: 1 base; J trimming: 4 bases; junction bases outside the gene matches: 10. CDR1 is SEHNR, CDR2 FQNEAQ, per germline (reference sequence). This CDR3 spans 17 amino acids. In DNA, the CDR3 is TGTGCCAGCAGCTTAGTCTCTAGCGGGTCCGGGGCAGATACGCAGTATTTT. Its protein product is CASSLVSSGSGADTQYF.

A few counts support this clone. This chain links TRBV9 with TRBJ2-7; 11 bases match TRBD1. The junction had 5 bases not matched to a gene; V was cut back by 0 bases and J by 3 bases. This CDR3 spans 16 amino acids. CDR1 and CDR2 (germline): SGDLS, YYNGEE. The CDR3: CASSVDPGTGGYEQYF. DNA for the CDR3: TGTGCCAGCAGCGTAGACCCGGGGACAGGGGGCTACGAGCAGTACTTC. The entire variable domain, with the rest obtained from reference TRBV9 and TRBJ2-7, is as follows: DSGVTQTPKHLITATGQRVTLRCSPRSGDLSVYWYQQSLDQGLQFLIQYYNGEERAKGNILERFSAQQFPDLHSELNLSSLELGDSALYFCASSVDPGTGGYEQYFGPGTRLTVT.

The genes are TRBV30 and TRBJ1-4; D is uncertain. Germline lookup yields CDR1 GTSNPN and CDR2 SVGIG (reference sequence). The CDR3 extends over 13 amino acids. V was cut by 3 bases and J by 6 bases, with 11 bases left in between. CDR3 DNA sequence: TGTGCCTGGAGGGACCCGGGAGATGAAAAACTGTTTTTT. It encodes CAWRDPGDEKLFF. Complete variable domain (other parts from reference TRBV30 and TRBJ1-4): SQTIHQWPATLVQPVGSPLSLECTVEGTSNPNLYWYRQAAGRGLQLLFYSVGIGQISSEVPQNLSASRPQDRQFILSSKKLLLSDSGFYLCAWRDPGDEKLFFGSGTQLSVL.

This clone has more than one count but fewer than ten. The chain recombines TRBV18 with TRBJ2-3, with D perhaps matching TRBD2 (5 bases). This CDR3 region has 18 residues. Trimming removed 1 base from V and 1 base from J, with 18 bases in between. Germline CDR1 is KGHSH and CDR2 is LQKENI. In DNA, the CDR3 is TGTGCCAGCTCACCACTCTCATTTTCGGACTTGGGCACAGATACGCAGTATTTT. It yields the protein CASSPLSFSDLGTDTQYF. Together with reference TRBV18 and TRBJ2-3, the CDR3 gives the full variable domain: NAGVMQNPRHLVRRRGQEARLRCSPMKGHSHVYWYRQLPEEGLKFMVYLQKENIIDESGMPKERFSAEFPKEGPSILRIQQVVRGDSAAYFCASSPLSFSDLGTDTQYFGPGTRLTVL.

The sample holds one count of this clone. The chain employs TRBV19 and TRBJ2-5; 7 nucleotides agree with TRBD1. CDR1 is LNHDA and CDR2 is SQIVND in the germline V gene (reference sequence). CDR3 size: 13 residues. With 6 bases clipped from V and 4 bases from J, the junction kept 5 bases outside the gene matches. CDR3 DNA: TGTGCCAGTAGCCGACAGGGAAGAGAGACCCAGTACTTC. Encoded protein: CASSRQGRETQYF. The full variable domain, with the rest looked up from reference TRBV19 and TRBJ2-5, is DGGITQSPKYLFRKEGQNVTLSCEQNLNHDAMYWYRQDPGQGLRLIYYSQIVNDFQKGDIAEGYSVSREKKESFPLTVTSAQKNPTAFYLCASSRQGRETQYFGPGTRLLVL.

The CDR3 spells CASSVGVTGGNGAFF. The CDR3 bases are TGTGCCAGCAGCGTAGGGGTGACAGGGGGCAATGGAGCTTTCTTT. This chain links TRBV9 with TRBJ1-1; 10 nucleotides match TRBD1. The J segment lost 10 bases and the V segment lost 0 bases, leaving 9 bases of the junction unmatched. Germline V gene sequence: CDR1 SGDLS, CDR2 YYNGEE. The CDR3 contains 15 residues.

The J gene is TRBJ1-1, the V gene TRBV5-1; D possibly corresponds to TRBD1 (5 bases). V was shortened by 3 bases and J by 1 base, with 7 bases between the two germline ends. Per the germline V gene, CDR1 is SGHRS and CDR2 is YFSETQ. The CDR3 runs 13 residues. CDR3 bases: TGCGCCAGCAGCTCGACAGCGAACACTGAAGCTTTCTTT. It yields the protein CASSSTANTEAFF.

The chain uses TRBV6-5 and TRBJ1-1, with 8 positions matching TRBD1. Germline-derived CDR1 and CDR2 are MNHEY and SVGAGI. The CDR3 sequence is 14 residues long. Trimming at V came to 0 bases and at J to 11 bases, leaving 8 bases not matched to a gene. CDR3 residues: CASSYSLQDRAAFF. As DNA, the CDR3 is TGTGCCAGCAGTTACTCATTGCAGGACAGGGCGGCTTTCTTT.